This note documents a single T cell receptor beta chain sequence. Its antigen remains unknown. The entry originates in a study of siplizumab effects on memory and regulatory T cells. Study-level results: Significant reduction of alloreactive sequences traceable to unstimulated CD4+ memory cells was observed with siplizumab.

Every sample had approximately 10^5 of its TCR templates assayed. Profiled with immunoSEQ multiplex PCR; TCRdb holds only in-frame clones, not every one. The sample lists roughly 80,000 clones, over 80% occurring once. The TCR sequence derives from a human donor in good health. Sample: Tregs sorted from blood.

The CDR3 region has the DNA TGTGCCAGCAGCCCCGGGCCCACAGGGCCCACTGAAGCTTTCTTT. Protein sequence: CASSPGPTGPTEAFF. The chain couples TRBV7-2 to TRBJ1-1; possible D gene TRBD1, 6 bases. The CDR3 contains 15 residues. Germline V CDR1 and CDR2: SGHTA, FQGNSA. The V and J ends lost 5 bases and 4 bases respectively, with 17 bases between them.